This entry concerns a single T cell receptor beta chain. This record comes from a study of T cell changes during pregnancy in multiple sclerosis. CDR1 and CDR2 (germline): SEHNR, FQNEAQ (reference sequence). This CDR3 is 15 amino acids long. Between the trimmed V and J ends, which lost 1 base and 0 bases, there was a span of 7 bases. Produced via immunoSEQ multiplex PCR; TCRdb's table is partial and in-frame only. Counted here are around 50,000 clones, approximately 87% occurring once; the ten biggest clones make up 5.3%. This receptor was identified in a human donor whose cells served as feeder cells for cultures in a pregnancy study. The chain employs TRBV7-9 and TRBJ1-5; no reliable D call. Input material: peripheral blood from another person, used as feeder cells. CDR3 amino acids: CASSLGSNSNQPQHF. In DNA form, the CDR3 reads TGTGCCAGCAGCTTAGGGAGTAATAGCAATCAGCCCCAGCATTTT.